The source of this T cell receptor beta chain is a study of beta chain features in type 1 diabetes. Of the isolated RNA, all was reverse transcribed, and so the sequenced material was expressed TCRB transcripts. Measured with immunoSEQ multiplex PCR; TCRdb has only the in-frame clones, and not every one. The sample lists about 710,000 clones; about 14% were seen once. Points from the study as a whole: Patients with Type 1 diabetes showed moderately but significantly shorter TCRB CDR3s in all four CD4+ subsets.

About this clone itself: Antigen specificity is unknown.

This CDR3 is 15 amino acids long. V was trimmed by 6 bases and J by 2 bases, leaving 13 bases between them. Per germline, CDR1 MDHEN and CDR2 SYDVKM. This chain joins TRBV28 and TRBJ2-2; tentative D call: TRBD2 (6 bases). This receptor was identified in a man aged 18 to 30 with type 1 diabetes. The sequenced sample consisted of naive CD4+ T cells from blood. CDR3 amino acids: CASSVGGANTGELFF. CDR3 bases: TGTGCCAGCAGCGTTGGAGGGGCTAACACCGGGGAGCTGTTTTTT.